This TCR beta chain was recovered during a study of neoadjuvant anti-PD-1 for oral cavity cancer. For the study at large: Nivolumab at 3 mg/kg was mostly given biweekly, three to four doses, pre-surgery. Patients without progression received a fourth nivolumab dose around day 43, then surgical resection on days 50-56.

CDR3 length: 13 amino acids. Germline lookup yields CDR1 MNHNS and CDR2 SASEGT. J was trimmed by 0 bases and V by 10 bases; bases with no gene match: 6. Blood libraries mostly used roughly 520 ng genomic DNA, six replicates each. Clones were sequenced by immunoSEQ multiplex PCR, and TCRdb holds only the in-frame ones, with some missing. The table lists tens of thousands of clones, around 82% of them singletons, with nearly 3.5% in the top ten. These newly diagnosed stage II-IVA oral cavity squamous cell carcinoma patients had no prior systemic or radiation treatment. This clone has just a few counts. The source is a person aged 40 to 85 with oral cavity squamous cell carcinoma. The specimen comprised PBMCs, sampled before nivolumab (anti-PD-1) treatment. This chain links TRBV6-1 with TRBJ2-7; 7 bases are shared with TRBD2. The CDR3 is CATQAGTSYEQYF. The DNA for the CDR3 is TGTGCCACCCAAGCGGGAACCTCCTACGAGCAGTACTTC.